This T cell receptor (beta chain) is from a study of blood T cell repertoires in COVID-19 (dated by TCRdb to about 2020). Broadly, across the study: Samples from collaborators originated in the United States, Italy and Spain and spanned both the acute and convalescent phases of COVID-19. Sample metadata almost always included a de-identified subject ID, COVID-19 status, age in years and sex. The prospective study material was composed of cDNA or gDNA derived from T cells, B-cell-depleted T cells, or PBMCs. HLA class I and class II types, where available, came from metadata supplied by the sample provider rather than from assay-based typing. The dataset comprised deeply sampled blood TCRbeta repertoires from subjects exposed to, actively infected with, or recovered from COVID-19. Samples came from the ongoing ImmuneRACE study (first 160 participants) plus 1,254 subjects from 6 global collaborators. A freely available public database, intended as a resource for researchers studying the immune response to SARS-CoV-2, is where the repertoires were released. What the authors observed across the whole study: The amount of clinical and demographic metadata varied by source and participant and was provided uncurated.

Comments on this clone: The antigen this receptor binds is unknown. Per-nucleotide qualities are absent, and no much larger clonotype sits a single base away.

Per the germline V gene (reference sequence), LNHNV is the CDR1 and YYDKDF is the CDR2. Trimming at the junction amounts to 5 bases on V and 12 bases on J, and the germline ends lie 14 bases apart. From the cysteine up to the phenylalanine, the CDR3 has a length of 13 residues. CDR3 DNA only is kept here, 39 bases in frame from base 1. Each collaborating institution followed its own protocols to collect whole blood in K2EDTA tubes. Collaborator samples were shipped for TCRbeta analysis as frozen whole blood, isolated PBMCs, or DNA extracted from either sample type. TCRbeta CDR3 regions were amplified from genomic DNA using the immunoSEQ Assay, a bias-controlled multiplex PCR. Turning to the authors' computational methods: The number of nucleated cells in each sample was estimated from the amplification of reference gene primers within the assay. Sequence reads were collapsed and filtered to measure the absolute abundance of every unique TCRbeta CDR3 rearrangement. For each sample, productive Simpson clonality was calculated as the square root of Simpson's diversity index over productive rearrangements. Imported from immuneACCESS, the table was reduced by TCRdb to in-frame sequences with V and J called. These copies leave out some clones; in studies compared against another copy, an unresolved V gene accounts for under half, and the cause of the remainder is not known. The V and J calls and clone size are taken from that table; D and trimming were inferred from the DNA. The sample table shows approximately 120,000 clones, and around 82% are seen once. The ten largest account for around 6.7% of the sample.

The sequenced sample consisted of peripheral blood. This TCR derives from a woman in her 50s with acute or convalescent COVID-19. The V and J segments used are TRBV15 and TRBJ1-6; TRBD1 is perhaps the D gene, given 6 matching bases. CDR3 reads: CATSFYREGPLHF. The sequence in DNA is TGTGCCACCAGCTTCTACAGGGAGGGACCCCTCCACTTT. This CDR3, with the reference TRBV15 and TRBJ1-6 proteins standing in past its ends, gives the full variable domain DAMVIQNPRYQVTQFGKPVTLSCSQTLNHNVMYWYQQKSSQAPKLLFHYYDKDFNNEADTPDNFQSRRPNTSFCFLDIRSPGLGDTAMYLCATSFYREGPLHFGNGTRLTVT.